The sequence of this T cell receptor (beta chain) was determined in a study of shared clonotypes between healthy human individuals. Study-level information: The cohort comprised a couple of women and a few men. Their ages spanned 18 to 49 years.

The V gene's germline CDR1 is LNHDA and CDR2 SQIVND (reference sequence). The V and J ends lost 7 bases and 9 bases respectively, with 13 bases between them. The length of the CDR3 is 12 residues. Here immunoSEQ multiplex PCR was the method, and the copy in TCRdb shows in-frame clones only, minus some. The table lists 550,000 to 750,000 clones, 95% to 96% of them singletons, with 0.11% in the top ten. Overall study findings and caveats: The study found lower generation probabilities in non-shared clonotypes than in those shared by all four donors.

Notes on this clone: Its target is not known.

CD45RO-negative cells were positively selected for CCR7, leaving out terminally differentiated effector memory CD45RA+ cells. Sequencing used naive CD8+ T cells sorted from blood. The TCR was taken from a woman aged 25 to 39 in good health. This chain joins TRBV19 and TRBJ2-1; possible D gene TRBD2, 6 bases. CDR3 residues: CASMSGVGEQFF. As DNA, the CDR3 is TGTGCCAGTATGTCGGGAGTTGGTGAGCAGTTCTTC.